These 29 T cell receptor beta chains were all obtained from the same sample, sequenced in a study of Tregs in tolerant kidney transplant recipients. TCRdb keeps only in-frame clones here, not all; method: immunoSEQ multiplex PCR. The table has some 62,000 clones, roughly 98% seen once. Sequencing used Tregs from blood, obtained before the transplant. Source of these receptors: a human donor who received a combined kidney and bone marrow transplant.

The CDR3 protein is CASKRDRNSPLHF. CDR3 DNA sequence: TGTGCCAGCAAAAGGGACAGAAATTCACCCCTCCACTTT. The genes are TRBV7-3 and TRBJ1-6; the match to TRBD1 covers 7 bases. Trimming at V came to 7 bases and at J to 7 bases, leaving 4 bases not matched to a gene. CDR1 is SGHTA, CDR2 FQGTGA, per germline. The CDR3 covers 13 residues.

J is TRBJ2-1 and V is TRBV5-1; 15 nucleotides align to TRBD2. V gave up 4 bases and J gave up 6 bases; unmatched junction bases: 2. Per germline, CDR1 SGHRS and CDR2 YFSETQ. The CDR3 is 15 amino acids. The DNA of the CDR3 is TGCGCCAGCAGCGGACTAGCGGGGGGGCTCAATGAGCAGTTCTTC. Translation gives CASSGLAGGLNEQFF.

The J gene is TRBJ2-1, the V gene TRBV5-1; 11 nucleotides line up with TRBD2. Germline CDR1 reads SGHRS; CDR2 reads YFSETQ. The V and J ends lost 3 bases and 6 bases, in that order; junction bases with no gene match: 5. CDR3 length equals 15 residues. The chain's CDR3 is CASSSSSGRANEQFF. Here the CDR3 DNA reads TGCGCCAGCAGCTCGAGTAGCGGGAGGGCCAATGAGCAGTTCTTC.

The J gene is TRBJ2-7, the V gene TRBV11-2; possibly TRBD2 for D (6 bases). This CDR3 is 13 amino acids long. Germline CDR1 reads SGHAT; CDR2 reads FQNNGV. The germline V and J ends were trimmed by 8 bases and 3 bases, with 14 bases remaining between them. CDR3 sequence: CASGRTGVYEQYF. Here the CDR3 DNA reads TGTGCCAGCGGGAGGACGGGAGTCTACGAGCAGTACTTC.

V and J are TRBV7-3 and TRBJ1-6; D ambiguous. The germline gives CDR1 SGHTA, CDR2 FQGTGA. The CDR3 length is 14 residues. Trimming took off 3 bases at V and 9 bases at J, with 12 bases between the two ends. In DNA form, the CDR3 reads TGTGCCAGCAGCTTTGGGCACGAGGGTTCACCCCTCCACTTT. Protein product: CASSFGHEGSPLHF.

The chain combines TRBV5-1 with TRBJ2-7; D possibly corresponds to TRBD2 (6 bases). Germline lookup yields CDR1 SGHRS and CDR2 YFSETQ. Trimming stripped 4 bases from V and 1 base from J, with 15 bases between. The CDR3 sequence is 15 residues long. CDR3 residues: CASSPEGRPSYEQYF. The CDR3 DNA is TGCGCCAGCAGCCCGGAGGGCCGGCCGTCCTACGAGCAGTACTTC.

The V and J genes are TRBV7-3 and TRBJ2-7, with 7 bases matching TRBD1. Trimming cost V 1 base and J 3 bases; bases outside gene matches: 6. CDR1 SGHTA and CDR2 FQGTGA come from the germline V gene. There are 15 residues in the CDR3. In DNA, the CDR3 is TGTGCCAGCAGCTTAAAGGGGACAGACTTCTACGAGCAGTACTTC. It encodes CASSLKGTDFYEQYF.

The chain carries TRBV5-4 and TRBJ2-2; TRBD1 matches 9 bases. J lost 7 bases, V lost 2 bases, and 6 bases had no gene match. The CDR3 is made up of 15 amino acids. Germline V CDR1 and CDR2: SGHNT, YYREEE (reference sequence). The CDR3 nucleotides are TGTGCCAGCAGCTTTCGGGACAGGGCTTTCGGGGAGCTGTTTTTT. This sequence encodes CASSFRDRAFGELFF.

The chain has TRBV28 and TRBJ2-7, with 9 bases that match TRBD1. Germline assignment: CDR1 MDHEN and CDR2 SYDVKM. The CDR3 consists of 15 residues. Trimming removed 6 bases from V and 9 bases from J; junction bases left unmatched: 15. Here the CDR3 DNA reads TGTGCCAGCAGATCCCCCGGGACAGGGCTTACTGGGCAGTACTTC. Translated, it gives CASRSPGTGLTGQYF.

The CDR3 region is CAWSSPRMSNEQFF. CDR3 DNA sequence: TGTGCCTGGAGTTCCCCGCGAATGAGCAATGAGCAGTTCTTC. The chain carries TRBV30 and TRBJ2-1; D is unresolved. The CDR3 spans 14 residues. Trimming left V 2 bases short and J 6 bases short, with 14 bases between. CDR1 and CDR2 from the germline V gene are GTSNPN and SVGIG (reference sequence). Full variable domain (remainder filled in from reference TRBV30 and TRBJ2-1): SQTIHQWPATLVQPVGSPLSLECTVEGTSNPNLYWYRQAAGRGLQLLFYSVGIGQISSEVPQNLSASRPQDRQFILSSKKLLLSDSGFYLCAWSSPRMSNEQFFGPGTRLTVL.

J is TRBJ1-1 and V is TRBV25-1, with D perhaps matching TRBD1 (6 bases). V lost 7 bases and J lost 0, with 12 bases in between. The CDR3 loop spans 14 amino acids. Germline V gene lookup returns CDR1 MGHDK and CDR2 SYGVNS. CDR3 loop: CASKRGGVNTEAFF. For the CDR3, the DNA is TGTGCCAGCAAAAGGGGGGGGGTGAACACTGAAGCTTTCTTT. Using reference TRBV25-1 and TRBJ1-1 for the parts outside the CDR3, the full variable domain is EADIYQTPRYLVIGTGKKITLECSQTMGHDKMYWYQQDPGMELHLIHYSYGVNSTEKGDLSSESTVSRIRTEHFPLTLESARPSHTSQYLCASKRGGVNTEAFFGQGTRLTVV.

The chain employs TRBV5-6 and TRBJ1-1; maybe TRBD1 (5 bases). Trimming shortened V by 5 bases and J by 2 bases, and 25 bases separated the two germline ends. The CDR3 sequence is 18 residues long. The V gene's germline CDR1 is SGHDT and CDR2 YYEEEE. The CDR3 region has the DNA TGTGCCAGCAGTTTTGACTGGACACAAAGGGCAGGCAACACTGAAGCTTTCTTT. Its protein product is CASSFDWTQRAGNTEAFF.

CDR3 amino acids: CASSRTGESGNTIYF. Written as DNA, the CDR3 is TGTGCCAGCAGTCGGACAGGCGAGTCTGGAAACACCATATATTTT. The chain has TRBV6-1 and TRBJ1-3; 7 nucleotides line up with TRBD1. J gave up 1 base and V 5 bases, and 5 bases lay outside the gene matches. Germline-derived CDR1 and CDR2 are MNHNS and SASEGT. The CDR3 is 15 residues long.

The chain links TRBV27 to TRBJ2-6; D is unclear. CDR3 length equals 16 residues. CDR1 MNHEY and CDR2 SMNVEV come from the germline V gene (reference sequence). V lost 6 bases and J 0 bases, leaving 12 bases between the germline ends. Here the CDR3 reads CASSPRWHSGANVLTF. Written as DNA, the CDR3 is TGTGCCAGCAGCCCAAGATGGCACTCTGGGGCCAACGTCCTGACTTTC.

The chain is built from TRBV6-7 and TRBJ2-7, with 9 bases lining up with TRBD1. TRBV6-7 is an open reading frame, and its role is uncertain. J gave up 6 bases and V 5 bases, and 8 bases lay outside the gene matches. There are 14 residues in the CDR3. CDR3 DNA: TGTGCCAGCAGTCACCGGGACAGGGACCTCGAGCAGTACTTC. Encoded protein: CASSHRDRDLEQYF.

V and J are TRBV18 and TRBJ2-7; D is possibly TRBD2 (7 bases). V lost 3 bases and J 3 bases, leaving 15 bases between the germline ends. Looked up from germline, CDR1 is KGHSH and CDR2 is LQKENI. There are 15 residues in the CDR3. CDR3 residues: CASSPGGRGRYEQYF. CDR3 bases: TGTGCCAGCTCACCCGGGGGGCGAGGACGCTACGAGCAGTACTTC.

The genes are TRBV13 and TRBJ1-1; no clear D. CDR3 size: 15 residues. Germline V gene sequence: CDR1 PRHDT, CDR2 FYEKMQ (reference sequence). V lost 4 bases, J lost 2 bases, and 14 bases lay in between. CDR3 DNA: TGTGCCAGCAGCTGGGCCTTGGTAGTAAACACTGAAGCTTTCTTT. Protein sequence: CASSWALVVNTEAFF.

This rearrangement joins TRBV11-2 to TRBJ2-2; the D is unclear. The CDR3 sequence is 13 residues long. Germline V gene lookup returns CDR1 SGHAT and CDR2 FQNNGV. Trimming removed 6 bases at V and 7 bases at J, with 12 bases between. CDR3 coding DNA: TGTGCCAGCAGGGCCCTTTTCCGCGGGGAGCTGTTTTTT. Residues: CASRALFRGELFF.

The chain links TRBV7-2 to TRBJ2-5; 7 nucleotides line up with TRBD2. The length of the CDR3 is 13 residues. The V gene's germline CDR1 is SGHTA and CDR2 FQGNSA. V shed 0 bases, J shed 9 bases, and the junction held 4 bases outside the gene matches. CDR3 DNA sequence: TGTGCCAGCAGCTTAGCGTCGGGGGGACCCCAGTACTTC. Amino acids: CASSLASGGPQYF.

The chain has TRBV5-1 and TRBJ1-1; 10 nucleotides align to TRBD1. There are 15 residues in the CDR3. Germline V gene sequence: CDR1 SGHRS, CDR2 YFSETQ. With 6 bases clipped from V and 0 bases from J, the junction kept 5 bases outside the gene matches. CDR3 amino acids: CASTWDRGLNTEAFF. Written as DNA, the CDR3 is TGCGCCAGCACCTGGGACAGGGGTTTGAACACTGAAGCTTTCTTT.

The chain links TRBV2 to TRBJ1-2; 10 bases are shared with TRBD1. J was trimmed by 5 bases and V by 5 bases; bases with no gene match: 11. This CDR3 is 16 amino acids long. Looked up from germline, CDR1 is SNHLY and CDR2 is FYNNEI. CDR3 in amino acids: CASSPGLTGGLYGYTF. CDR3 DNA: TGTGCCAGCAGTCCCGGCCTGACAGGGGGCTTGTATGGCTACACCTTC.

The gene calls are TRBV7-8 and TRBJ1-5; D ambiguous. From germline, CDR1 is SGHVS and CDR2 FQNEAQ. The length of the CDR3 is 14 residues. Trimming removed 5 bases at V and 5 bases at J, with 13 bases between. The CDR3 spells CASSLTDIDQPQHF. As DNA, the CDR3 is TGTGCCAGCAGCCTTACAGACATTGATCAGCCCCAGCATTTT.

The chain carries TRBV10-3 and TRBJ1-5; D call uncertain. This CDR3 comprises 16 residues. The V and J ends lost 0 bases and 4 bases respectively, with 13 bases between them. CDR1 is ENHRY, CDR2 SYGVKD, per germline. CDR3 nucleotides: TGTGCCATCAGTGAGTCGGCGGGTACGCCAAATCAGCCCCAGCATTTT. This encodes CAISESAGTPNQPQHF.

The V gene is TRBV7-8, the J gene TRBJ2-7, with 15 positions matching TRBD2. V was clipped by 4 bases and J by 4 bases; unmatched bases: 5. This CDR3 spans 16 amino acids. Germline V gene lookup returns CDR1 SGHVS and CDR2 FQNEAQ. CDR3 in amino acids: CASSWGLAGGPYEQYF. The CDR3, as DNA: TGTGCCAGCAGCTGGGGACTAGCGGGAGGACCATACGAGCAGTACTTC.

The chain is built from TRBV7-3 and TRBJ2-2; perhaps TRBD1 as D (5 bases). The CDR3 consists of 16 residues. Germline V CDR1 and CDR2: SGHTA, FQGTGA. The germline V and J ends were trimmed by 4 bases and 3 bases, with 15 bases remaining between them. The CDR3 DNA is TGTGCCAGCAGCTCCAGCTGGGGCAGTTACACCGGGGAGCTGTTTTTT. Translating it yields CASSSSWGSYTGELFF. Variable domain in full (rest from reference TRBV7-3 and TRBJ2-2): GAGVSQTPSNKVTEKGKYVELRCDPISGHTALYWYRQSLGQGPEFLIYFQGTGAADDSGLPNDRFFAVRPEGSVSTLKIQRTERGDSAVYLCASSSSWGSYTGELFFGEGSRLTVL.

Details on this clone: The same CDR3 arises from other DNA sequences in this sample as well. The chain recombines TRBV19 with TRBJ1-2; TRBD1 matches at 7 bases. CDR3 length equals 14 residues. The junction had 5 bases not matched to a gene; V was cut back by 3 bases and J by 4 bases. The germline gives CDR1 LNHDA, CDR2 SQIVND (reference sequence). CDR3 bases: TGTGCCAGTAGTATCCCCGGGACAGCCTATGGCTACACCTTC. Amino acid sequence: CASSIPGTAYGYTF.

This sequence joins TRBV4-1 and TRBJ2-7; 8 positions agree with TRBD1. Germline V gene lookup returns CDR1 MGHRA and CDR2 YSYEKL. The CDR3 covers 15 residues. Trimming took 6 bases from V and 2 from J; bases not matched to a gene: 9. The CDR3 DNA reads TGCGCCAGCAGTACTCGCGGGACAGGAGCCTACGAGCAGTACTTC. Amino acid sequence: CASSTRGTGAYEQYF.

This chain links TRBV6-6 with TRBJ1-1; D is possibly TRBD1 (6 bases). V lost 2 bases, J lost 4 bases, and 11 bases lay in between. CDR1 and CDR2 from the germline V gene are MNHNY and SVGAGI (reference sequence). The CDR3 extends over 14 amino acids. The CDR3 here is CASSYVRGVTEAFF. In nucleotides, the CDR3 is TGTGCCAGCAGTTACGTCAGGGGCGTCACTGAAGCTTTCTTT.

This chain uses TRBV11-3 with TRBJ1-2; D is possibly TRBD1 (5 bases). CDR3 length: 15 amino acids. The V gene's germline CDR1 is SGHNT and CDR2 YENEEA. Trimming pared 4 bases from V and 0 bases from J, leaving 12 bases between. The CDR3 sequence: CASSYGGTPNYGYTF. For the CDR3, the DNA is TGTGCCAGCAGCTATGGGGGGACTCCTAACTATGGCTACACCTTC.